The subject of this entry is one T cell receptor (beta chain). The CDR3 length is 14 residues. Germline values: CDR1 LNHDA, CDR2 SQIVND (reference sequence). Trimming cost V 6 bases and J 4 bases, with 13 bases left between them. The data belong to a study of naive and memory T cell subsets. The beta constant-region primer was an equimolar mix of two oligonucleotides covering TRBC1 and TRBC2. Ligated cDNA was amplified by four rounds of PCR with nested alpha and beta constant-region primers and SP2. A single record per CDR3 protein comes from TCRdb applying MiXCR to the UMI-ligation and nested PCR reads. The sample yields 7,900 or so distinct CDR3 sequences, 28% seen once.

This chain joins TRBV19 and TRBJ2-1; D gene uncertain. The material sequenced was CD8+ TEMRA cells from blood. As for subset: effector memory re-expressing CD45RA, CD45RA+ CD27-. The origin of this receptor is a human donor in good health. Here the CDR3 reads CASSSQQTYNEQFF. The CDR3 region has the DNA TGTGCCAGTAGCTCTCAACAGACTTACAATGAGCAGTTCTTC.